A selection of T cell receptor beta chains follows, all from one sample in a study of shared clonotypes between healthy human individuals. TCRdb's copy holds only in-frame clones and misses some; the assay was immunoSEQ multiplex PCR. This table has under 650,000 clones, approximately 95% appearing once. Sequenced: naive CD4+ T cells sorted from blood. The receptors come from a woman under 40 in good health. Each CDR3 is given with its conserved first and last residue. A D gene is named only where the DNA matches it firmly. Rows give clone size only sometimes, using once, few, many, or a class for an expanded clone.

clone_size: NA; j_call: TRBJ1-4; d_call: NA; v_call: TRBV5-1; cdr3_length: 14; cdr3_aa: CASSNGSGREKLFF; cdr3_nt: TGCGCCAGCAGCAACGGCTCAGGGCGAGAAAAACTGTTTTTT
clone_size: NA; j_call: TRBJ2-4; d_call: TRBD2; v_call: TRBV4-1; cdr3_length: 21; cdr3_aa: CASSHGQLGLAGDAAKNIQYF; cdr3_nt: TGCGCCAGCAGCCACGGTCAACTTGGGCTAGCGGGAGACGCGGCCAAAAACATTCAGTACTTC
clone_size: NA; j_call: TRBJ1-2; d_call: TRBD1; v_call: TRBV29-1; cdr3_length: 16; cdr3_aa: CSVEWDSRLANYGYTF; cdr3_nt: TGCAGCGTTGAATGGGACAGCCGATTAGCTAACTATGGCTACACCTTC
clone_size: NA; j_call: TRBJ2-3; d_call: NA; v_call: TRBV5-5; cdr3_length: 15; cdr3_aa: CASSYPGRNTDTQYF; cdr3_nt: TGTGCCAGCAGCTACCCGGGCCGTAATACAGATACGCAGTATTTT
clone_size: NA; j_call: TRBJ2-7; d_call: NA; v_call: TRBV5-1; cdr3_length: 16; cdr3_aa: CASSRGWTASSYEQYF; cdr3_nt: TGCGCCAGCAGCCGAGGATGGACAGCCAGCTCCTACGAGCAGTACTTC
clone_size: NA; j_call: TRBJ2-3; d_call: NA; v_call: TRBV7-2; cdr3_length: 17; cdr3_aa: CASSLEAAVLRTDTQYF; cdr3_nt: TGTGCCAGCAGCTTAGAGGCGGCAGTACTCCGCACAGATACGCAGTATTTT
clone_size: NA; j_call: TRBJ1-2; d_call: NA; v_call: TRBV11-2; cdr3_length: 13; cdr3_aa: CASSLGRGYGYTF; cdr3_nt: TGTGCCAGCAGCTTAGGCAGGGGCTATGGCTACACCTTC
clone_size: NA; j_call: TRBJ1-4; d_call: NA; v_call: TRBV2; cdr3_length: 15; cdr3_aa: CASSGAASTNEKLFF; cdr3_nt: TGTGCCAGCAGTGGGGCAGCCTCAACTAATGAAAAACTGTTTTTT
clone_size: NA; j_call: TRBJ2-2; d_call: NA; v_call: TRBV19; cdr3_length: 16; cdr3_aa: CASSIGLWGVTGELFF; cdr3_nt: TGTGCCAGTAGTATAGGGTTGTGGGGAGTCACCGGGGAGCTGTTTTTT
clone_size: NA; j_call: TRBJ1-5; d_call: TRBD1; v_call: TRBV28; cdr3_length: 15; cdr3_aa: CASRPGTGRNQPQHF; cdr3_nt: TGTGCCAGCAGACCCGGGACAGGGAGAAATCAGCCCCAGCATTTT
clone_size: NA; j_call: TRBJ1-6; d_call: NA; v_call: TRBV19; cdr3_length: 13; cdr3_aa: CASKLQGNSPLHF; cdr3_nt: TGTGCCAGTAAACTACAGGGTAATTCACCCCTCCACTTT
clone_size: NA; j_call: TRBJ1-2; d_call: NA; v_call: TRBV2; cdr3_length: 11; cdr3_aa: CATGQPYGYTF; cdr3_nt: TGTGCCACCGGACAGCCCTATGGCTACACCTTC
clone_size: NA; j_call: TRBJ2-5; d_call: NA; v_call: TRBV5-1; cdr3_length: 16; cdr3_aa: CASSLASGVRQETQYF; cdr3_nt: TGCGCCAGCAGCTTGGCCTCTGGGGTCAGACAAGAGACCCAGTACTTC
clone_size: once; j_call: TRBJ2-2; d_call: NA; v_call: TRBV10-2; cdr3_length: 15; cdr3_aa: CASSVSSANTGELFF; cdr3_nt: TGCGCCAGCAGTGTGTCTAGCGCGAACACCGGGGAGCTGTTTTTT
clone_size: NA; j_call: TRBJ2-3; d_call: TRBD2; v_call: TRBV7-7; cdr3_length: 18; cdr3_aa: CASSLGLAGGGHADTQYF; cdr3_nt: TGTGCCAGCAGCTTGGGACTAGCGGGAGGAGGGCACGCAGATACGCAGTATTTT
clone_size: NA; j_call: TRBJ1-1; d_call: TRBD1; v_call: TRBV5-1; cdr3_length: 19; cdr3_aa: CASSREALDRGQRGTEAFF; cdr3_nt: TGCGCCAGCAGCCGCGAGGCCCTCGACAGGGGGCAAAGGGGCACTGAAGCTTTCTTT
clone_size: NA; j_call: TRBJ2-3; d_call: TRBD2; v_call: TRBV4-1; cdr3_length: 15; cdr3_aa: CASRMGLAGEATQYF; cdr3_nt: TGCGCCAGCAGAATGGGACTAGCGGGAGAAGCTACGCAGTATTTT
clone_size: NA; j_call: TRBJ2-1; d_call: TRBD1; v_call: TRBV5-1; cdr3_length: 14; cdr3_aa: CASSLGQGVNEQFF; cdr3_nt: TGCGCCAGCAGCCTAGGCCAGGGGGTCAATGAGCAGTTCTTC
clone_size: NA; j_call: TRBJ2-3; d_call: NA; v_call: TRBV5-1; cdr3_length: 14; cdr3_aa: CASSNLGGTDTQYF; cdr3_nt: TGCGCCAGCAGCAACCTAGGAGGCACAGATACGCAGTATTTT
clone_size: NA; j_call: TRBJ2-7; d_call: NA; v_call: TRBV29-1; cdr3_length: 11; cdr3_aa: CSVDYRDEQYF; cdr3_nt: TGCAGCGTTGATTATCGGGACGAGCAGTACTTC
clone_size: NA; j_call: TRBJ2-1; d_call: NA; v_call: TRBV21-1; cdr3_length: 22; cdr3_aa: CASSKAFSGLGRQGGAYNEQFF; cdr3_nt: TGTGCCAGCAGCAAAGCTTTCTCGGGACTAGGGCGACAAGGGGGTGCCTACAATGAGCAGTTCTTC
clone_size: NA; j_call: TRBJ1-6; d_call: NA; v_call: TRBV19; cdr3_length: 14; cdr3_aa: CASNGRIDNSPLHF; cdr3_nt: TGTGCCAGTAATGGGCGAATCGATAATTCACCCCTCCACTTT
clone_size: once; j_call: TRBJ1-2; d_call: TRBD1; v_call: TRBV19; cdr3_length: 14; cdr3_aa: CASSADREPYGYTF; cdr3_nt: TGTGCCAGTAGTGCCGACAGGGAACCCTATGGCTACACCTTC
clone_size: few; j_call: TRBJ2-7; d_call: NA; v_call: TRBV28; cdr3_length: 11; cdr3_aa: CASSLTYEQYF; cdr3_nt: TGTGCCAGCAGCCTTACCTACGAGCAGTACTTC
clone_size: NA; j_call: TRBJ1-2; d_call: NA; v_call: TRBV28; cdr3_length: 14; cdr3_aa: CASNGGAGRYGYTF; cdr3_nt: TGTGCCAGCAACGGGGGTGCGGGTCGGTATGGCTACACCTTC
clone_size: once; j_call: TRBJ2-7; d_call: NA; v_call: TRBV6-5; cdr3_length: 13; cdr3_aa: CASSPTISYEQYF; cdr3_nt: TGTGCCAGCAGCCCCACAATCTCCTACGAGCAGTACTTC
clone_size: NA; j_call: TRBJ2-7; d_call: NA; v_call: TRBV18; cdr3_length: 12; cdr3_aa: CASSPTYYEQYF; cdr3_nt: TGTGCCAGCTCACCGACCTATTACGAGCAGTACTTC
clone_size: NA; j_call: TRBJ1-2; d_call: NA; v_call: TRBV28; cdr3_length: 14; cdr3_aa: CASRRMTGLYGYTF; cdr3_nt: TGTGCCAGCAGAAGAATGACAGGCCTCTATGGCTACACCTTC
clone_size: NA; j_call: TRBJ1-1; d_call: NA; v_call: TRBV30; cdr3_length: 14; cdr3_aa: CAWTTGRSNTEAFF; cdr3_nt: TGTGCCTGGACAACGGGACGCTCGAACACTGAAGCTTTCTTT
clone_size: NA; j_call: TRBJ2-7; d_call: NA; v_call: TRBV10-3; cdr3_length: 14; cdr3_aa: CATRWGEELDEQYF; cdr3_nt: TGTGCCACCCGCTGGGGGGAGGAGTTGGACGAGCAGTACTTC
clone_size: NA; j_call: TRBJ2-7; d_call: NA; v_call: TRBV5-1; cdr3_length: 14; cdr3_aa: CASSLTTAPYEQYF; cdr3_nt: TGCGCCAGCAGCTTAACGACAGCCCCTTACGAGCAGTACTTC
clone_size: NA; j_call: TRBJ2-7; d_call: NA; v_call: TRBV27; cdr3_length: 13; cdr3_aa: CASSLQHSYEQYF; cdr3_nt: TGTGCCAGCAGCCTACAACACTCCTACGAGCAGTACTTC
clone_size: NA; j_call: TRBJ2-7; d_call: NA; v_call: TRBV18; cdr3_length: 13; cdr3_aa: CASSPGVGYEQYF; cdr3_nt: TGTGCCAGCTCACCGGGAGTAGGCTACGAGCAGTACTTC
clone_size: few; j_call: TRBJ2-7; d_call: NA; v_call: TRBV19; cdr3_length: 12; cdr3_aa: CASSIEGNEQYF; cdr3_nt: TGTGCCAGTAGTATAGAGGGGAACGAGCAGTACTTC
clone_size: NA; j_call: TRBJ2-2; d_call: NA; v_call: TRBV7-9; cdr3_length: 17; cdr3_aa: CASSLSRAGRGTGELFF; cdr3_nt: TGTGCCAGCAGCTTATCCCGCGCGGGAAGGGGCACCGGGGAGCTGTTTTTT
clone_size: NA; j_call: TRBJ1-1; d_call: NA; v_call: TRBV25-1; cdr3_length: 12; cdr3_aa: CASSEFSVKAFF; cdr3_nt: TGTGCCAGCAGTGAATTCAGTGTGAAAGCTTTCTTT
clone_size: NA; j_call: TRBJ1-5; d_call: NA; v_call: TRBV6-5; cdr3_length: 14; cdr3_aa: CASSLDNQNQPQHF; cdr3_nt: TGTGCCAGCAGTTTGGACAACCAGAATCAGCCCCAGCATTTT